What follows describes a single T cell receptor (beta chain). No antigen is known for it. Germline CDR1 is ENHRY and CDR2 is SYGVKD. V lost 7 bases, J lost 4 bases, and 4 bases stayed unmatched. CDR3 length equals 12 residues. This sample stems from a study of T cell repertoires in cytomegalovirus infection. Each CDR3 protein is one row after TCRdb ran MiXCR on the reads. The data hold approximately 910,000 distinct CDR3 sequences, with around 30% observed a single time. V usage is TRBV10-3 and J usage is TRBJ2-7, with TRBD1 identical over 7 bases. Specimen: cultured CD8+ T cells from PBMCs, collected from culture after CMV antigen stimulation. The clonotype originates from a human donor in good health (CMV status not recorded). Some clones in this sample may be carry-over from other donors' samples. CDR3 DNA: TGTGCCATCACCTCAGGGGGTTACGAGCAGTACTTC. Translated: CAITSGGYEQYF.